A selection of T cell receptor beta chains follows, all from one sample in a study of cytomegalovirus exposure and HLA in healthy donors. Libraries were prepared by immunoSEQ multiplex PCR; TCRdb keeps only in-frame clonotypes and omits some of them. This table has 160,000 or so clones, over 70% appearing once. Sequences were obtained from PBMCs. The receptor source for this set is a man in his fifties or sixties in good health and CMV-seropositive. The CDR3 runs from the conserved cysteine through the conserved F or W. D genes are given only for firm matches. Clone size, where shown, is once, few, many, or a class for clones that have expanded.

v_gene	j_gene	abundance	d_gene	CDR3nt	CDR3aa
TRBV18	TRBJ1-1	.	TRBD1	TGTGCCAGCTCACGACAGGGCGAGCCCGACACTGAAGCTTTCTTT	CASSRQGEPDTEAFF
TRBV4-3	TRBJ1-4	.	.	TGCGCCAGCAGCCAACTCGGGGGGAATGAAAAACTGTTTTTT	CASSQLGGNEKLFF
TRBV2	TRBJ2-2	.	.	TGTGCCAGCATCAAACAGGGTGTCGGGGAGCTGTTTTTT	CASIKQGVGELFF
TRBV5-4	TRBJ1-2	.	TRBD1	TGTGCCAGCAGCACTCGGACAGGGGGCCCTTCTAACTATGGCTACACCTTC	CASSTRTGGPSNYGYTF
TRBV5-1	TRBJ2-7	.	.	TGCGCCAGCAGCTTCGTACAGCACTACGAGCAGTACTTC	CASSFVQHYEQYF
TRBV28	TRBJ1-2	.	TRBD1	TGTGCCAGCAGTGTGGAGGCAGGGGGCCACGGCTACACCTTC	CASSVEAGGHGYTF
TRBV4-1	TRBJ2-7	.	.	TGCGCCAGCAGCCAAGGGGGGCAGGGTCGGGGGGACGAGCAGTACTTC	CASSQGGQGRGDEQYF
TRBV5-1	TRBJ1-6	.	.	TGCGCCAGCAGCCCGGACCCCGGGGGATCACCCCTCCACTTT	CASSPDPGGSPLHF
TRBV2	TRBJ1-4	once	.	TGTGCCAGCGTCAGAGAGGCAGCAACTAATGAAAAACTGTTTTTT	CASVREAATNEKLFF
TRBV7-2	TRBJ2-7	once	TRBD2	TGTGCCAGCAGCACTCGCCGGACTAGCCGGGACGAGCAGTACTTC	CASSTRRTSRDEQYF
TRBV27	TRBJ1-2	.	.	TGTGCCAGCGCAAGCTGGGGCACACCAACCTATGGCTACACCTTC	CASASWGTPTYGYTF
TRBV7-3	TRBJ2-2	.	.	TGTGCCAGCAGCAGAGGGACAACCAACACCGGGGAGCTGTTTTTT	CASSRGTTNTGELFF
TRBV5-1	TRBJ2-3	few	TRBD1	TGCGCCAGCAGCTTGGGGACAGGGGTCTCCACAGATACGCAGTATTTT	CASSLGTGVSTDTQYF
TRBV5-8	TRBJ2-1	.	TRBD2	TGTGCCAGCAGCTTTTGGACTAGCGGGGCCAATGAGCAGTTCTTC	CASSFWTSGANEQFF
TRBV30	TRBJ2-2	.	TRBD1	TGTGCCTGGAGTGTAGTCGCCGGGACAGGGGGCCGGAGGGAGCTGTTTTTT	CAWSVVAGTGGRRELFF
TRBV2	TRBJ2-6	few	.	TGTGCCTCCAGGGTGCAGGGGGCCAACGTCCTGACTTTC	CASRVQGANVLTF
TRBV10-1	TRBJ1-2	.	TRBD1	TGCGCGACCCAGGGGGACTATGGCTACACCTTC	CATQGDYGYTF
TRBV9	TRBJ1-1	.	.	TGTGCCAGCAGCGGGACATCGAACACTGAAGCTTTCTTT	CASSGTSNTEAFF
TRBV4-3	TRBJ2-7	.	TRBD2	TGCGCCAGCAGCCAGGGGAGCGGGGGGTCCTACGAGCAGTACTTC	CASSQGSGGSYEQYF
TRBV28	TRBJ1-5	once	.	TGTGCCAGCAGCAAATACCGGGGGGCCCCTCAGCCCCAGCATTTT	CASSKYRGAPQPQHF
TRBV5-8	TRBJ1-5	.	TRBD1	TGTGCCAGCAGGCAGGGGGCAGCTCAGCCCCAGCATTTT	CASRQGAAQPQHF
TRBV19	TRBJ2-2	.	TRBD1	TGTGCCAGTAGTAGTCAGGGGGCGGTCACCGGGGAGCTGTTTTTT	CASSSQGAVTGELFF
TRBV11-2	TRBJ1-4	.	.	TGTGCCAGCAGCTCTCGGACTGCAACTAATGAAAAACTGTTTTTT	CASSSRTATNEKLFF
TRBV5-8	TRBJ1-4	.	.	TGTGCCAGCAGCTTAATGTCTATAAAACTGTTTTTT	CASSLMSIKLFF
TRBV6-5	TRBJ1-3	.	.	TGTGCCAGCAGTTACACAGGACAGCGAGGAAACACCATATATTTT	CASSYTGQRGNTIYF
TRBV2	TRBJ1-6	.	.	TGTGCCAGCGCAGGTTCACCCCTCCACTTT	CASAGSPLHF
TRBV19	TRBJ1-2	.	.	TGTGCCAGTAGTTCCTGGAGGACGGCGTTTACCTTC	CASSSWRTAFTF
TRBV5-1	TRBJ2-5	.	.	TGCGCCAGCAGCTTGGGCCCGGGCCAAGAGACCCAGTACTTC	CASSLGPGQETQYF
TRBV9	TRBJ2-1	few	.	TGTGCCAGCAGCGTAGGGGGGGGCGACTACAATGAGCAGTTCTTC	CASSVGGGDYNEQFF
TRBV7-6	TRBJ1-6	.	.	TGTGCCAGCAGCTTAGTCCCAGGATTGGGTAATTCACCCCTCCACTTT	CASSLVPGLGNSPLHF
TRBV7-2	TRBJ1-1	.	.	TGTGCCAGCAGCTTAGAAGGGGACACTGAAGCTTTCTTT	CASSLEGDTEAFF
TRBV27	TRBJ1-1	.	.	TGTGCCAGCAGTTCCCGACAGATCTTGAACACTGAAGCTTTCTTT	CASSSRQILNTEAFF
TRBV6-6	TRBJ2-7	.	.	TGTGCCAGCAGTTTTGACTACTCCTACGAGCAGTACTTC	CASSFDYSYEQYF
TRBV5-1	TRBJ2-1	.	.	TGCGCCAGCAGCTTGGACGCCAGCTCCTACAATGAGCAGTTCTTC	CASSLDASSYNEQFF
TRBV2	TRBJ2-7	.	.	TGTGCCAGCAGGAAGGACAGTACCTACGAGCAGTACTTC	CASRKDSTYEQYF
TRBV30	TRBJ2-5	few	.	TGTGCCTGGAGTCCCCATAGCGAAGAGACCCAGTACTTC	CAWSPHSEETQYF
TRBV9	TRBJ2-3	.	.	TGTGCCAGCAGCCCTCAGGGGCGGGGGACCACAGATACGCAGTATTTT	CASSPQGRGTTDTQYF
TRBV27	TRBJ2-3	.	.	TGTGCCAGCAGTTTATCCTCACTAGCTGGGGTAGCAGATACGCAGTATTTT	CASSLSSLAGVADTQYF
TRBV27	TRBJ2-5	few	.	TGTGCCAGCAGTTTCGTGGGGCAGGGAGAGACCCAGTACTTC	CASSFVGQGETQYF
TRBV25-1	TRBJ1-4	.	.	TGTGCCACCCGGGACACTTTCGGGGCGTTGTTTTTT	CATRDTFGALFF
TRBV6-7	TRBJ2-2	.	TRBD1	TGTGCCGGTGAACGTCAGGGGGCGTTCCACGGGGAGCTGTTTTTT	CAGERQGAFHGELFF